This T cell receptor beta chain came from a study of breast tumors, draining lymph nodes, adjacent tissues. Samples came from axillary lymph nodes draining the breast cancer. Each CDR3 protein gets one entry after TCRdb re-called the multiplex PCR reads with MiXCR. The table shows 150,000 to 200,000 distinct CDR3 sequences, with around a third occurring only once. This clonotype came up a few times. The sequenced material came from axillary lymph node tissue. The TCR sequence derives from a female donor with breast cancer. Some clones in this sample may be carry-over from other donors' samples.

In DNA form, the CDR3 reads TGTGCCAGTAGTCAGGGGCCAGGGCTGGGGTTGTACACTGAAGCTTTCTTT. Its translation: CASSQGPGLGLYTEAFF. The chain links TRBV19 to TRBJ1-1, with D tentatively TRBD1 (6 bases). CDR1 is LNHDA and CDR2 is SQIVND in the germline V gene (reference sequence). The length of the CDR3 is 17 residues. Trimming shortened V by 5 bases and J by 3 bases, and 22 bases separated the two germline ends.